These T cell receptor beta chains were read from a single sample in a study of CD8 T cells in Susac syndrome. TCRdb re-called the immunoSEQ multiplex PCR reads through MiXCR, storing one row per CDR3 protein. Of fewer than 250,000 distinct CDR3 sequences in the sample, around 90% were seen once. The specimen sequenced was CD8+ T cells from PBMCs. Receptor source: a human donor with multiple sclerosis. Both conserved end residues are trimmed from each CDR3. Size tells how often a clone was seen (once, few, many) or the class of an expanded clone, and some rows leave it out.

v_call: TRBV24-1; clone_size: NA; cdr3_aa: ATSEPRDHEQF
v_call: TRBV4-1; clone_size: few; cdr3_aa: ASSQGGGYEQY
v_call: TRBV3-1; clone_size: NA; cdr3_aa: ASSQDLGVSYNEQF
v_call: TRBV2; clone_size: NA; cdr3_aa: ASSFGGPPEAF
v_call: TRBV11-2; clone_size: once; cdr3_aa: ASSLASGGYNEQF
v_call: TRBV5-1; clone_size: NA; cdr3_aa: ASSPVGTGSADEQF
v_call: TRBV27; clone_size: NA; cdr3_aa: ASSLSPVDQPQH
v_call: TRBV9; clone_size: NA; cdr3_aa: ASSVRGSGSGNEQF
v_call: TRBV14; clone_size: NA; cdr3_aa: ASSRPGQGNTGELF
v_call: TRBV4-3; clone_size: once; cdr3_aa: ASSQRAGNSYGYT
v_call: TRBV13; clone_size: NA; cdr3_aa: ASSTRSGLTEAF
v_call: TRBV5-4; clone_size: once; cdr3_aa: ASSIAPGPPPYEQY
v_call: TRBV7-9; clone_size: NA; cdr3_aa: ASIPQGAGELF
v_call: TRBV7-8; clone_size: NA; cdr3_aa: ASSLGSVGAGVQQY
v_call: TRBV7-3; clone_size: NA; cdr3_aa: ASSSNLGLDYNEQF
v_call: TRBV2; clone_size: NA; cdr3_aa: ASSVPRTREQY
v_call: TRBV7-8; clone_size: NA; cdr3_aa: ASSLLSGAQETQY
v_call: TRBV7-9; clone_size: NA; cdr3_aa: ASSPGTGGDGYT
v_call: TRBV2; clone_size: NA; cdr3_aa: ASAFQGSTDTQY
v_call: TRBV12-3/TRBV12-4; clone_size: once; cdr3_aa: ASRQLAGGNTGELF
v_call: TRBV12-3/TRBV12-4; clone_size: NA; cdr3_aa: ASSFGVGGSHEQY
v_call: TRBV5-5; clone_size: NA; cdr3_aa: ASTYGQLQETQY
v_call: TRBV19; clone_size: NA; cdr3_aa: ASSPDREYQPQH
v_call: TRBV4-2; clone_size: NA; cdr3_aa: ASSQDDVTETQY
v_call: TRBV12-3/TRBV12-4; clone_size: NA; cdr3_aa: ASSLGIHTEAF
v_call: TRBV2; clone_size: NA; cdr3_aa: ASSPSGQGYFYEQY
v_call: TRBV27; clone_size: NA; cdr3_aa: ASSFAGANVLT
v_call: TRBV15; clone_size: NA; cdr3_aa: ATSSSGWTSYEQY
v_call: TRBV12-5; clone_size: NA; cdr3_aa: ASGLPLSTALNYGYT
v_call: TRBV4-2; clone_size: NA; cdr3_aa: ASSPAGGSSYEQY
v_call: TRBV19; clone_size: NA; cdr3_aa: ASSRGSYEQY
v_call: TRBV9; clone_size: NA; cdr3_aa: ASSVTPEAGPNYGYT
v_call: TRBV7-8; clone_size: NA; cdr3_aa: ASSLGLGQGAKDEQY
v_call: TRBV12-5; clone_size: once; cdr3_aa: ASGSSGGTGEETQY
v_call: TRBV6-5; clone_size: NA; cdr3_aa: ASSYLGQGDNEQF